This is a list of T cell receptor beta chains from one sample in a study of long-term antiretroviral therapy in people with HIV. Produced via immunoSEQ multiplex PCR; TCRdb's table is partial and in-frame only. The table has 30,000 to 40,000 clones, 70% to 80% seen once. This specimen was unsorted PBMCs, taken 2 years after starting antiretroviral therapy. The receptor source for this set is a woman in her fifties or sixties with HIV. CDR3s include the opening cysteine and the closing phenylalanine or tryptophan. D genes are given only for firm matches. The size of a clone is reported for some rows only, either as once, few or many, or as a class for expanded clones.

. | . | 11 | TRBJ1-2 | TRBV6-6 | CASEAGYGYTF | TGTGCCAGCGAGGCAGGATATGGCTACACCTTC
. | . | 16 | TRBJ2-1 | TRBV12-5 | CASGLRGEGGFNEQFF | TGTGCTAGTGGTCTACGGGGAGAAGGAGGGTTCAATGAGCAGTTCTTC
. | TRBD1 | 16 | TRBJ1-1 | TRBV19 | CASIPSLLTGGTEAFF | TGTGCCAGTATTCCTTCACTCCTTACAGGGGGCACTGAAGCTTTCTTT
. | TRBD2 | 15 | TRBJ2-2 | TRBV7-2 | CASSPGLVGTGELFF | TGTGCCAGCAGCCCGGGACTAGTGGGAACCGGGGAGCTGTTTTTT
. | . | 14 | TRBJ2-5 | TRBV7-9 | CASSLIDVRETQYF | TGTGCCAGCAGCTTAATTGATGTTCGGGAGACCCAGTACTTC
few | . | 14 | TRBJ1-1 | TRBV2 | CARGAAIMNTEAFF | TGTGCCAGGGGGGCGGCGATTATGAACACTGAAGCTTTCTTT
. | . | 14 | TRBJ2-5 | TRBV11-1 | CASSLAVDQETQYF | TGTGCCAGCAGCTTAGCGGTGGATCAAGAGACCCAGTACTTC
. | TRBD1 | 15 | TRBJ2-7 | TRBV6-5 | CASRRAKDRIYEQYF | TGTGCCAGCAGGCGGGCTAAGGACAGGATCTACGAGCAGTACTTC
. | . | 15 | TRBJ1-4 | TRBV4-2 | CASSQDWNANEKLFF | TGTGCCAGCAGCCAAGATTGGAATGCTAATGAAAAACTGTTTTTT
. | . | 16 | TRBJ1-5 | TRBV7-6 | CASSHGEGVENQPQHF | TGTGCCAGCAGCCACGGGGAAGGGGTTGAGAATCAGCCCCAGCATTTT
few | . | 15 | TRBJ2-1 | TRBV19 | CASSSWGDSYNEQFF | TGTGCCAGTAGTTCCTGGGGGGACTCCTACAATGAGCAGTTCTTC
. | . | 15 | TRBJ2-3 | TRBV7-4 | CASSSPTRRTDTQYF | TGTGCCAGCAGCTCCCCAACCAGGCGTACAGATACGCAGTATTTT
. | TRBD1 | 17 | TRBJ1-5 | TRBV4-1 | CASSQEGTGMVYQPQHF | TGCGCCAGCAGCCAAGAAGGGACAGGGATGGTTTATCAGCCCCAGCATTTT
. | . | 17 | TRBJ2-1 | TRBV30 | CAWSVRGLLPAYNEQFF | TGTGCCTGGAGTGTACGGGGACTCCTGCCCGCCTACAATGAGCAGTTCTTC
. | . | 14 | TRBJ1-5 | TRBV28 | CASSPYRENQPQHF | TGTGCCAGCAGTCCGTACAGGGAAAATCAGCCCCAGCATTTT
. | . | 15 | TRBJ1-1 | TRBV19 | CASSIWGTANTEAFF | TGTGCCAGTAGTATCTGGGGCACCGCGAACACTGAAGCTTTCTTT
. | TRBD1 | 16 | TRBJ1-1 | TRBV6-5 | CASSYVFRGSDGEAFF | TGTGCCAGCAGTTATGTGTTCAGGGGGTCTGATGGCGAAGCTTTCTTT
. | . | 14 | TRBJ1-4 | TRBV6-6 | CASSYTGGAEKLFF | TGTGCCAGCAGTTACACCGGGGGCGCGGAAAAACTGTTTTTT
. | . | 14 | TRBJ1-1 | TRBV28 | CASSLWEGEAEAFF | TGTGCCAGCAGTTTATGGGAGGGTGAGGCTGAAGCTTTCTTT
. | . | 12 | TRBJ1-2 | TRBV5-1 | CASSNNAYGYTF | TGCGCCAGCAGCAATAACGCGTACGGCTACACCTTC
. | TRBD2 | 16 | TRBJ2-1 | TRBV7-9 | CASSLWTSGGVDEQFF | TGTGCCAGCAGCTTGTGGACTAGCGGGGGGGTGGATGAGCAGTTCTTC
. | . | 15 | TRBJ2-2 | TRBV6-1 | CASSVSSVGTGELFF | TGTGCCAGCAGTGTTTCGAGTGTTGGTACCGGGGAGCTGTTTTTT
. | TRBD1 | 14 | TRBJ1-2 | TRBV5-6 | CASSFRQGVWGYTF | TGTGCCAGCAGCTTCAGACAGGGAGTATGGGGCTACACCTTC
. | . | 14 | TRBJ1-6 | TRBV6-1 | CASSDARGNSPLHF | TGTGCCAGCAGTGACGCCCGGGGCAATTCACCCCTCCACTTT
. | TRBD1 | 16 | TRBJ1-5 | TRBV7-4 | CASSRPPGGGNQPQHF | TGTGCCAGCAGCCGCCCCCCAGGGGGCGGCAATCAGCCCCAGCATTTT
. | . | 15 | TRBJ1-2 | TRBV5-6 | CASSFRGGGGYGYTF | TGTGCCAGCAGCTTCAGGGGAGGAGGTGGCTATGGCTACACCTTC
. | TRBD1 | 13 | TRBJ1-5 | TRBV7-8 | CASRTGLNQPQHF | TGTGCCAGTAGGACAGGGTTAAATCAGCCCCAGCATTTT
. | . | 15 | TRBJ2-3 | TRBV6-5 | CASSYSKGITDTQYF | TGTGCCAGCAGTTACTCGAAGGGGATCACAGATACGCAGTATTTT
. | TRBD2 | 17 | TRBJ2-3 | TRBV7-4 | CASSQAASGGHTDTQYF | TGTGCCAGCAGCCAGGCGGCTAGCGGGGGGCACACAGATACGCAGTATTTT
. | TRBD1 | 16 | TRBJ1-1 | TRBV30 | CAWNGNRGEGNTEAFF | TGTGCCTGGAATGGGAACAGGGGCGAGGGGAACACTGAAGCTTTCTTT
. | TRBD1 | 16 | TRBJ1-5 | TRBV19 | CASSIPDRGVNQPQHF | TGTGCCAGTAGTATCCCCGACAGGGGAGTAAATCAGCCCCAGCATTTT
once | . | 13 | TRBJ1-1 | TRBV10-3 | CAISLGSNTEAFF | TGTGCCATCAGCCTAGGGAGCAACACTGAAGCTTTCTTT
. | . | 17 | TRBJ1-5 | TRBV27 | CASSLSGVRYSNQPQHF | TGTGCCAGCAGTTTATCGGGGGTACGGTATAGCAATCAGCCCCAGCATTTT
. | TRBD1 | 15 | TRBJ1-4 | TRBV30 | CAWSYRTGGNEKLFF | TGTGCCTGGAGCTACCGGACAGGGGGCAATGAAAAACTGTTTTTT
once | TRBD1 | 13 | TRBJ2-7 | TRBV5-5 | CASSRQGAYEQYF | TGTGCCAGCAGCCGACAGGGGGCCTACGAGCAGTACTTC
once | . | 14 | TRBJ2-5 | TRBV4-1 | CASSLSGGGETQYF | TGCGCCAGCAGCCTCTCCGGGGGTGGAGAGACCCAGTACTTC
. | TRBD1 | 15 | TRBJ2-1 | TRBV2 | CASTAGQGAYNEQFF | TGTGCCAGCACCGCGGGACAGGGGGCTTACAATGAGCAGTTCTTC
. | . | 14 | TRBJ2-7 | TRBV7-2 | CASSSRPGYYEQYF | TGTGCCAGCAGCTCCAGACCGGGGTACTACGAGCAGTACTTC
. | TRBD1 | 17 | TRBJ2-2 | TRBV15 | CATSREGHRGNTGELFF | TGTGCCACCAGCAGAGAAGGTCACAGGGGGAACACCGGGGAGCTGTTTTTT
. | . | 13 | TRBJ1-3 | TRBV5-1 | CASSSDSGNTIYF | TGCGCCAGCAGCTCCGACAGTGGAAACACCATATATTTT
. | . | 13 | TRBJ1-6 | TRBV30 | CAWNRDHNSPLHF | TGTGCCTGGAATCGGGACCATAATTCACCCCTCCACTTT
. | . | 16 | TRBJ1-1 | TRBV28 | CASTGGTKLGNTEAFF | TGTGCCAGCACGGGAGGAACTAAGTTAGGGAACACTGAAGCTTTCTTT
. | . | 15 | TRBJ1-6 | TRBV6-5 | CASSRDGDYNSPLHF | TGTGCCAGCAGTCGGGACGGTGACTATAATTCACCCCTCCACTTT
. | TRBD1 | 14 | TRBJ1-2 | TRBV30 | CAWSDRGPLDGYTF | TGTGCCTGGAGTGACAGGGGCCCATTAGATGGCTACACCTTC
. | TRBD1 | 16 | TRBJ1-1 | TRBV5-5 | CASSSPGQGKGTEAFF | TGTGCCAGCAGCTCTCCGGGACAGGGGAAGGGGACTGAAGCTTTCTTT
once | . | 13 | TRBJ2-4 | TRBV11-1 | CASSRRTSNIQYF | TGTGCCAGCAGCAGACGGACCTCAAACATTCAGTACTTC
once | . | 12 | TRBJ1-5 | TRBV6-5 | CASSRDGQPQHF | TGTGCCAGCAGCCGGGACGGTCAGCCCCAGCATTTT
. | . | 19 | TRBJ2-6 | TRBV4-1 | CASSQIYIRGATGANVLTF | TGCGCCAGCAGCCAGATTTATATCAGGGGTGCTACTGGGGCCAACGTCCTGACTTTC
. | . | 17 | TRBJ2-5 | TRBV28 | CASSLWVAGDVRETQYF | TGTGCCAGCAGTTTATGGGTAGCAGGGGATGTTAGAGAGACCCAGTACTTC
once | . | 16 | TRBJ1-3 | TRBV5-5 | CASSFIQGSSGNTIYF | TGTGCCAGCAGCTTTATCCAGGGTTCATCTGGAAACACCATATATTTT
. | . | 11 | TRBJ1-2 | TRBV6-1 | CASLGGGGYTF | TGTGCCAGCCTCGGGGGTGGCGGCTACACCTTC
. | . | 13 | TRBJ2-3 | TRBV12-5 | CASGPGRSDTQYF | TGTGCTAGTGGTCCAGGACGGTCAGATACGCAGTATTTT
. | . | 16 | TRBJ2-5 | TRBV27 | CASSLSPSGAQETQYF | TGTGCCAGCAGTTTATCCCCGTCAGGCGCGCAAGAGACCCAGTACTTC
. | . | 16 | TRBJ2-2 | TRBV27 | CASSLAPGSYTGELFF | TGTGCCAGCAGTTTAGCCCCGGGGAGCTACACCGGGGAGCTGTTTTTT